This TCR beta chain was obtained from a study of cytomegalovirus exposure and HLA in healthy donors. Study-wide findings and caveats: The study flagged around 150 TCR beta chains as cytomegalovirus-associated. Reportedly, cytomegalovirus status was diagnosed with high sensitivity and specificity. Rarity marked most TCR sequences, yet some public TCRs occurred in many donors.

Using immunoSEQ multiplex PCR, the repertoire was profiled, and TCRdb retains in-frame clones only, with some absent. The table has about 360,000 clones, 70% to 90% seen once. This clone was seen more than once but under ten times. What it recognizes is unknown. The donors were in the approximately 120-subject validation cohort, distinct from the 666-subject first cohort. This clonotype was sampled from a woman aged 18-29 years in good health and CMV-seronegative. The sample was PBMCs.

This chain's CDR3 is CAWSRYSNQPQHF. The CDR3 coding sequence is TGTGCCTGGAGCCGGTATAGCAATCAGCCCCAGCATTTT. The chain has TRBV30 and TRBJ1-5; no clear D gene. Deletions cut 3 bases from V and 0 bases from J, with 6 bases between. Germline CDR1 reads GTSNPN; CDR2 reads SVGIG (reference sequence). The length of the CDR3 is 13 residues. Full variable domain (remainder filled in from reference TRBV30 and TRBJ1-5): SQTIHQWPATLVQPVGSPLSLECTVEGTSNPNLYWYRQAAGRGLQLLFYSVGIGQISSEVPQNLSASRPQDRQFILSSKKLLLSDSGFYLCAWSRYSNQPQHFGDGTRLSIL.